This entry describes one T cell receptor beta chain. CDR1 SGHRS and CDR2 YFSETQ come from the germline V gene. V was clipped by 3 bases and J by 9 bases; unmatched bases: 12. The CDR3 length is 17 residues. Clones were read by immunoSEQ multiplex PCR, and TCRdb kept only the in-frame ones, dropping some. The sample has 88,000 or so clones, around 94% seen once. This record belongs to a study of control samples from healthy donors and cancer patients. The receptor was isolated from a woman between 18 and 30 years old in good health. V and J are TRBV5-1 and TRBJ2-1; 13 bases line up with TRBD2. The sample taken for sequencing was blood. The CDR3 loop is CASSSRGTSGKAVEQFF. The CDR3 DNA reads as TGCGCCAGCAGCTCCCGCGGGACTAGCGGGAAGGCGGTTGAGCAGTTCTTC.